A selection of T cell receptor beta chains follows, all from one sample in a study of blood T cell repertoires in COVID-19. Repertoires were generated with immunoSEQ multiplex PCR, while TCRdb's copy carries only in-frame clones and drops some. The repertoire holds over 250,000 clones, with about 89% as singletons. Input material: peripheral blood. These receptors originate from a woman in her 30s with COVID-19, enrolled during active disease. Each CDR3 is given with its conserved first and last residue. A D gene is named only where the DNA matches it firmly. Not all rows give a size; the values are once, few, many and, for expanded clones, a class.

V gene,J gene,CDR3 length,clone size,D gene,CDR3 DNA,CDR3 protein
TRBV3-1/TRBV3-2,TRBJ1-4,16,NA,TRBD1,TGTGCCAGCAGCCAACGTCCGGGACAGAGTAATGAAAAACTGTTTTTT,CASSQRPGQSNEKLFF
TRBV15,TRBJ1-5,13,NA,NA,TGTGCCACCAGTCTAGTAAGCAATCAGCCCCAGCATTTT,CATSLVSNQPQHF
TRBV29-1,TRBJ2-4,11,NA,NA,TGCAGCGTTGAAGTCGGAGGGATTCAGTACTTC,CSVEVGGIQYF
TRBV10-3,TRBJ1-2,14,NA,TRBD1,TGTGCCATCAGGACCGGGACAGATATTTTCGGCTACACCTTC,CAIRTGTDIFGYTF
TRBV19,TRBJ1-5,15,NA,TRBD1,TGTGCCAGTAGTATAGGGGGACAGCAGGGCCAGCCCCAGCATTTT,CASSIGGQQGQPQHF
TRBV5-6,TRBJ1-2,16,NA,TRBD1,TGTGCCAGCAGCGCCCTGACAGGGGGCGAGGACTATGGCTACACCTTC,CASSALTGGEDYGYTF
TRBV4-1,TRBJ1-6,12,NA,TRBD1,TGCGCCAGCAGCCCCCTGGGGGACAGGCTCCACTTT,CASSPLGDRLHF
TRBV2,TRBJ2-7,14,NA,NA,TGTGCCAGCAAAGGTCGAGGCTGGGTGAGCGAGCAGTACTTC,CASKGRGWVSEQYF
TRBV4-1,TRBJ1-2,16,NA,TRBD1,TGCGCCAGCAGCCAGGCCGCAGGGGGGTTCGGACATGGCTACACCTTC,CASSQAAGGFGHGYTF
TRBV19,TRBJ2-6,19,few,TRBD1,TGTGCCAGTAGTATCCCCCGGGACAGGGGACCCTCTGGGGCCAACGTCCTGACTTTC,CASSIPRDRGPSGANVLTF
TRBV5-1,TRBJ1-3,15,NA,TRBD1,TGCGCCAGCAGCTTCACGACAGGGAATGGAAACACCATATATTTT,CASSFTTGNGNTIYF
TRBV24-1,TRBJ2-5,15,NA,TRBD1,TGTGCCACCTCACCAACCGGGACAGGGGGAGAGACCCAGTACTTC,CATSPTGTGGETQYF
TRBV28,TRBJ1-5,12,NA,NA,TGTGCCAGTTACCAGGGACTCGAGCCCCAGCATTTT,CASYQGLEPQHF
TRBV9,TRBJ2-3,17,NA,TRBD1,TGTGCCAGCAGCGTAGATCCAGGACAGGGCCGCACAGATACGCAGTATTTT,CASSVDPGQGRTDTQYF
TRBV19,TRBJ1-1,13,NA,NA,TGTGCCAGCGCACAGAGGGTGGAAACTGAAGCTTTCTTT,CASAQRVETEAFF
TRBV7-9,TRBJ1-2,12,once,NA,TGTGCCAGCAGGAACAGAGAGTGGGGCTACACCTTC,CASRNREWGYTF
TRBV19,TRBJ2-1,14,NA,NA,TGTGCCAGTATAGGGGGTAGCTCCTACAATGAGCAGTTCTTC,CASIGGSSYNEQFF
TRBV10-3,TRBJ2-3,16,NA,NA,TGTGCCATCAGTGATTCGGGTAGTAATCTCGCCGATACGCAGTATTTT,CAISDSGSNLADTQYF